A single sample gave rise to the 2 T cell receptor beta chains below, sequenced in a study of blood T cells in healthy people across ages. The authors ran a second PCR of 7 to 11 cycles using a sample-barcoded 5' primer and a J-beta primer mix. TCRdb analysed the 5' RACE reads with MiXCR anew, one entry per CDR3 protein. The sample has about 1.8 million distinct CDR3 sequences, less than 50% seen once. Material for sequencing was blood. These receptors came from a woman aged 40 to 49 in good health.

This chain uses TRBV18 with TRBJ2-3; D gene unclear. Trimming took off 3 bases at V and 1 base at J, with 11 bases between the two ends. Germline V gene data show CDR1 as KGHSH and CDR2 as LQKENI. The CDR3 runs to 15 residues. Here the CDR3 DNA reads TGTGCCAGCTCACCTTCGGGCAGTGGCACAGATACGCAGTATTTT. Encoded protein: CASSPSGSGTDTQYF.

V is TRBV6-2 or TRBV6-3 and J is TRBJ1-4; 8 bases fit TRBD1. The CDR3 totals 15 residues. Germline V CDR1 and CDR2: MNHEY, SVGEGT. V dropped 6 bases and J dropped 7; count of bases not matched to a gene: 10. The chain's CDR3 is CASRPDRDRSEKLFF. CDR3 sequence (DNA): TGTGCCAGCAGACCGGACCGGGACAGGTCTGAAAAACTGTTTTTT.